The present T cell receptor beta chain was sequenced within a study of cytomegalovirus exposure and HLA in healthy donors. Findings of the study overall: CMV serostatus was the sole immune exposure information available.

PCR was performed using 60 Vbeta and 13 Jbeta primers. Using immunoSEQ multiplex PCR, the repertoire was profiled, and TCRdb retains in-frame clones only, with some absent. The top ten clones hold roughly 5.3% of a sample with roughly 120,000 clones, nearly 70% of them seen once. Points on this clone: Its antigen is not identified.

Germline V CDR1 and CDR2: GTSNPN, SVGIG (reference sequence). CDR3 length equals 13 residues. V gave up 2 bases and J gave up 10 bases, with 12 bases separating them. The sequence derives from a woman in her 70s in good health and CMV-seropositive. The sequenced material came from PBMCs. This chain uses TRBV30 with TRBJ1-6, with D unresolved. The CDR3: CAWSRSVGSPLHF. The CDR3 DNA reads TGTGCCTGGAGTCGATCGGTGGGCTCACCCCTCCACTTT.